Each of the 13 T cell receptor beta chains below was sequenced from the same sample in a study of cytomegalovirus exposure and HLA in healthy donors. Primers: 60 Vbeta forward and 13 Jbeta reverse. Assay: immunoSEQ multiplex PCR; the TCRdb copy retains only in-frame clones and omits some. This sample yields 130,000 or so clones, of which roughly 77% are seen a single time; around 2% belongs to the top ten. The sequencing sample was made of PBMCs. Every receptor here comes from a man aged 18 to 29 in good health and CMV-seronegative.

J is TRBJ1-1 and V is TRBV13, with 7 bases lining up with TRBD1. CDR1 and CDR2 from the germline V gene are PRHDT and FYEKMQ (reference sequence). The CDR3 totals 16 residues. The trim removed 3 bases at V and 1 base at J, leaving 8 bases unmatched. The CDR3 protein is CASSLGTVTPNTEAFF. The CDR3 DNA sequence: TGTGCCAGCAGCTTGGGGACAGTCACCCCGAACACTGAAGCTTTCTTT.

With respect to this clone: This sample includes further DNA sequences coding for the same CDR3. The chain is built from TRBV6-5 and TRBJ2-7; TRBD2 agrees at 14 bases. The V gene's germline CDR1 is MNHEY and CDR2 SVGAGI. The V gene end was trimmed by 6 bases and the J gene end by 4 bases; junction bases not matched to a gene: 5. The CDR3 is made up of 15 amino acids. The CDR3 sequence: CASSSRLAGGYEQYF. For the CDR3, the DNA is TGTGCCAGCAGCTCTCGACTAGCGGGGGGGTACGAGCAGTACTTC.

This clone was detected only once. The chain combines TRBV19 with TRBJ2-5; 10 nucleotides agree with TRBD2. Judging by the DNA end, TRBJ2-7 fits better; the J call may be wrong. The CDR3 consists of 15 residues. Per the germline V gene, CDR1 is LNHDA and CDR2 is SQIVND (reference sequence). CDR3 in amino acids: CASSDPSGGYYEQYF. CDR3 nucleotides: TGTGCCAGTAGTGACCCTAGCGGGGGTTACTACGAGCAGTACTTC.

The chain uses TRBV7-9 and TRBJ1-1; maybe TRBD1 (6 bases). Germline V lookup: CDR1 SEHNR, CDR2 FQNEAQ (reference sequence). V was trimmed by 4 bases and J by 7 bases, leaving 25 bases between them. The length of the CDR3 is 17 residues. CDR3 sequence (DNA): TGTGCCAGCAGCTCCTCGGTATCCGGGACATATGCCGATGAAGCTTTCTTT. Its translation is CASSSSVSGTYADEAFF.

The CDR3 loop reads CASSYTGDAEAFF. As DNA, the CDR3 is TGTGCCAGCAGTTACACGGGGGACGCTGAAGCTTTCTTT. The genes are TRBV6-6 and TRBJ1-1, with D perhaps matching TRBD1 (5 bases). This CDR3 comprises 13 residues. V lost 2 bases and J 6 bases, leaving 10 bases between the germline ends. The germline CDR1 and CDR2 sequences are MNHNY and SVGAGI (reference sequence).

The V call is TRBV6-6, the J call TRBJ1-5, with D perhaps matching TRBD1 (5 bases). In germline, CDR1 is MNHNY, CDR2 SVGAGI (reference sequence). Trimming pared 0 bases from V and 7 bases from J, leaving 16 bases between. This CDR3 is built from 16 residues. The CDR3 DNA follows: TGTGCCAGCAGTTACTCGATAAGCAGGGAAGGGCAGCCCCAGCATTTT. This codes for CASSYSISREGQPQHF.

The V call is TRBV7-6, the J call TRBJ2-2; 7 bases map to TRBD1. V gave up 5 bases and J gave up 7 bases; unmatched junction bases: 10. The CDR3 is 15 amino acids. In germline, CDR1 is SGHVS, CDR2 FNYEAQ. The CDR3 protein is CASSPLTGKGGELFF. The CDR3 nucleotides are TGTGCCAGCAGCCCCCTGACAGGGAAGGGCGGGGAGCTGTTTTTT.

This sequence joins TRBV27 and TRBJ2-5, with 7 positions matching TRBD1. Trimming cost V 5 bases and J 5 bases; bases outside gene matches: 8. This CDR3 is 14 amino acids long. Germline CDR1 is MNHEY and CDR2 is SMNVEV (reference sequence). The CDR3 DNA reads as TGTGCCAGCAGTGTCCACAGGGGATGGGAGACCCAGTACTTC. Translation gives CASSVHRGWETQYF.

The V gene is TRBV6-1, the J gene TRBJ2-3; D gene ambiguous. Germline CDR1 reads MNHNS; CDR2 reads SASEGT. The CDR3 is made up of 11 amino acids. V was cut by 3 bases and J by 6 bases, with 4 bases left in between. The CDR3 region is CASSDSDTQYF. CDR3 DNA sequence: TGTGCCAGCAGTGACTCGGATACGCAGTATTTT.

The V gene is TRBV27, the J gene TRBJ2-2, with 13 bases aligning to TRBD2. Germline V gene sequence: CDR1 MNHEY, CDR2 SMNVEV (reference sequence). The CDR3 consists of 15 residues. Unmatched junction bases numbered 4, after V lost 2 bases and J lost 10 bases. The CDR3 is CASSLGLAGAPELFF. Written as DNA, the CDR3 is TGTGCCAGCAGTTTAGGACTAGCGGGGGCCCCGGAGCTGTTTTTT.

CDR3 coding DNA: TGTGCCAGCAGCTTAGTCCGGACAGGGAACACTGAAGCTTTCTTT. Residues: CASSLVRTGNTEAFF. The J gene is TRBJ1-1, the V gene TRBV7-9; 7 nucleotides match TRBD1. The length of the CDR3 is 15 residues. The V gene end was trimmed by 1 base and the J gene end by 1 base; junction bases not matched to a gene: 3. CDR1 is SEHNR and CDR2 is FQNEAQ in the germline V gene (reference sequence).

CDR3 nucleotides: TGTGCCAGCAGCTACACAGGGGATTATGGCTACACCTTC. Protein: CASSYTGDYGYTF. The rearrangement joins TRBV7-8 to TRBJ1-2; 7 bases are shared with TRBD1. The ends lost 4 bases at V and 5 bases at J; junction bases unmatched: 4. The CDR3 contains 13 residues. Germline values: CDR1 SGHVS, CDR2 FQNEAQ.

This clone has only one observation. The chain has TRBV11-1 and TRBJ1-2; D unresolved. Germline CDR1 and CDR2: SGHAT and FQDESV (reference sequence). The CDR3 sequence is 15 residues long. Between the trimmed V and J ends, which lost 2 bases and 0 bases, there was a span of 10 bases. The CDR3 nucleotides are TGTGCCAGCAGCTTAAAGGGAGGGCCTAACTATGGCTACACCTTC. As protein: CASSLKGGPNYGYTF.